This T cell receptor beta chain is drawn from a study of T cells in Graves' hyperthyroidism and ophthalmopathy. The study's findings and limits: Most thyroid clonotypes that were expanded above 0.001 also turned up in blood.

Researchers took RNA transcripts and amplified the TCR beta CDR3 regions from them. TCR CDR3 regions were first amplified by RT-PCR with HTBI primers. TCRdb recomputed calls from the multiplex PCR reads with MiXCR, one row per CDR3 protein. Altogether 500,000 to 750,000 distinct CDR3 sequences are present, approximately 15% being singletons, with the ten largest covering more than 6%. Details on this clonotype: Its antigen is still unknown.

The study excluded patients with uncontrolled infection, other autoimmune disease, pregnancy or lactation. Thyroid ultrasound and orbital computed tomography, with clinical symptoms and serum thyroxine and TRAb, informed diagnoses. This TCR derives from a woman aged 18 to 35 with Graves' ophthalmopathy. The sequenced material came from blood.

The CDR3 loop reads CASLRPGGNNEQFF. The CDR3 DNA reads TGCGCCAGCCTTAGGCCGGGCGGGAACAATGAGCAGTTCTTC. This chain uses TRBV4-1 with TRBJ2-1; weak D call: TRBD2 (6 bases). The CDR3 is 14 residues long. The V gene lost 8 bases and the J gene lost 5 bases, with 16 bases spanning the gap. CDR1 and CDR2 from the germline V gene are MGHRA and YSYEKL.